The 18 T cell receptor beta chains below were found in one sample sequenced in a study of blood T cell repertoires in COVID-19. Profiling relied on immunoSEQ multiplex PCR, and the TCRdb table lists in-frame clones only, not all of them. The data show 200,000 to 250,000 clones, approximately 87% seen once. What was sequenced was peripheral blood. These receptors originate from a man in his sixties with acute or convalescent COVID-19.

The V and J genes are TRBV30 and TRBJ2-4, with TRBD1 identical over 7 bases. Germline lookup yields CDR1 GTSNPN and CDR2 SVGIG (reference sequence). The CDR3 has 12 amino acids. J was trimmed by 4 bases and V by 3 bases; bases with no gene match: 0. The CDR3 loop is CAWRTGKNIQYF. The CDR3 DNA reads TGTGCCTGGAGGACAGGGAAAAACATTCAGTACTTC.

The V and J genes are TRBV28 and TRBJ2-1; D is ambiguous. The V end was cut by 3 bases, the J end by 0 bases, with 12 bases between. The CDR3 is 16 residues long. Germline V gene sequence: CDR1 MDHEN, CDR2 SYDVKM. CDR3 DNA sequence: TGTGCCAGCAGTTTCGGAGTCGGCGCCTCCTACAATGAGCAGTTCTTC. It codes for CASSFGVGASYNEQFF.

The chain links TRBV24-1 to TRBJ2-3, with 7 bases that match TRBD2. Germline loops: CDR1 KGHDR, CDR2 SFDVKD. Trimming removed 9 bases from V and 5 bases from J; junction bases left unmatched: 10. The CDR3 is 14 amino acids. The CDR3 sequence is CATARGGPGDTQYF. The CDR3 nucleotides are TGTGCCACCGCAAGGGGAGGGCCAGGAGATACGCAGTATTTT.

This clone was seen only once. The V gene is TRBV19, the J gene TRBJ2-5, with D possibly matching TRBD2 (6 bases). V gave up 9 bases and J gave up 2 bases, with 13 bases separating them. This CDR3 comprises 13 residues. Looked up from germline, CDR1 is LNHDA and CDR2 is SQIVND (reference sequence). The CDR3: CASSPREQETQYF. The CDR3 nucleotides read TGTGCCAGCTCACCCCGGGAGCAAGAGACCCAGTACTTC.

The rearrangement joins TRBV6-2 or TRBV6-3 to TRBJ2-7; 10 bases match TRBD2. Germline V gene data show CDR1 as MNHEY and CDR2 as SVGEGT. The CDR3 runs to 14 residues. V lost 5 bases to trimming and J lost 9 bases; unmatched junction nucleotides: 10. DNA of the CDR3: TGTGCCAGCAGTCTAACTAGCGGGATGTTCGGGCAGTACTTC. Its protein product is CASSLTSGMFGQYF.

The gene calls are TRBV25-1 and TRBJ1-4; no firm D call. The V gene's germline CDR1 is MGHDK and CDR2 SYGVNS. The CDR3 length is 15 residues. Trimming stripped 1 base from V and 8 bases from J, with 14 bases between. The CDR3 loop reads CASSELAPSEEKLFF. The CDR3, as DNA: TGTGCCAGCAGTGAATTAGCTCCGAGTGAAGAAAAACTGTTTTTT.

The chain is built from TRBV2 and TRBJ1-5; no clear D. Trimming pared 5 bases from V and 7 bases from J, leaving 15 bases between. Germline V gene data show CDR1 as SNHLY and CDR2 as FYNNEI. There are 14 residues in the CDR3. CDR3 sequence (DNA): TGTGCCAGCAGTTTTGAAACGGCGGGACAGCCCCAGCATTTT. Translating it yields CASSFETAGQPQHF.

V gene TRBV9 combines with J gene TRBJ1-5; tentatively, D is TRBD1 (5 bases). Per the germline V gene, CDR1 is SGDLS and CDR2 is YYNGEE. The CDR3 has 15 residues. Trimming stripped 0 bases from V and 4 bases from J, with 11 bases between. In nucleotides, the CDR3 is TGTGCCAGCAGCGTAGAAGGGGCGCGGAATCAGCCCCAGCATTTT. This gives the protein CASSVEGARNQPQHF.

The J gene is TRBJ2-5, the V gene TRBV7-9, with 10 bases aligning to TRBD2. Per germline, CDR1 SEHNR and CDR2 FQNEAQ (reference sequence). Trimming at V came to 5 bases and at J to 5 bases, leaving 5 bases not matched to a gene. The CDR3 sequence is 14 residues long. The DNA for the CDR3 is TGTGCCAGCAGCATAAGACTAGCGGGTGAGACCCAGTACTTC. Translated: CASSIRLAGETQYF.

The chain recombines TRBV28 with TRBJ1-6; no firm D call. Trimming removed 2 bases from V and 9 bases from J, with 11 bases in between. This CDR3 comprises 14 residues. Germline V gene sequence: CDR1 MDHEN, CDR2 SYDVKM. CDR3 DNA: TGTGCCAGCAGTTTAACCGGGGTCGGTTCACCCCTCCACTTT. Amino acid sequence: CASSLTGVGSPLHF.

This clone was recorded once. The CDR3 sequence is CASSLSSGQPQHF. As DNA, the CDR3 is TGTGCCAGCAGCTTAAGCTCCGGGCAGCCCCAGCATTTT. The rearrangement uses TRBV7-3 and TRBJ1-5; D remains ambiguous. Germline V gives CDR1 SGHTA, CDR2 FQGTGA. The CDR3 totals 13 residues. V lost 1 base and J 7 bases, leaving 8 bases between the germline ends.

This clone has only one observation. V usage is TRBV6-5 and J usage is TRBJ2-1, with D maybe TRBD2 (5 bases). V lost 4 bases, J lost 5 bases, and 15 bases lay in between. The CDR3 runs to 15 residues. Germline V gene sequence: CDR1 MNHEY, CDR2 SVGAGI. CDR3 bases: TGTGCCAGCAGTTTGTACAGCGGCCCCCACAATGAGCAGTTCTTC. Encoded protein: CASSLYSGPHNEQFF.

The chain couples TRBV7-9 to TRBJ1-2; D might be TRBD1 (5 bases). This CDR3 contains 13 residues. V was clipped by 5 bases and J by 7 bases, with 14 bases between them. The germline V gene has CDR1 SEHNR and CDR2 FQNEAQ (reference sequence). This chain's CDR3 is CASSPSGGFGYTF. For the CDR3, the DNA is TGTGCCAGCAGCCCCTCGGGGGGTTTTGGCTACACCTTC.

The J gene is TRBJ2-7, the V gene TRBV3-1 (or the pseudogene TRBV3-2); 9 positions agree with TRBD1. Germline V lookup: CDR1 LGHDT, CDR2 YNNKEL (reference sequence). V dropped 8 bases and J dropped 2; count of bases not matched to a gene: 7. CDR3 length equals 14 residues. The CDR3 nucleotides are TGTGCCAGCTTAAAGAGGACAGGGGCCTACGAGCAGTACTTC. Protein product: CASLKRTGAYEQYF.

The chain couples TRBV28 to TRBJ1-1, with D perhaps TRBD1 (6 bases). V was trimmed by 7 bases and J by 4 bases, leaving 16 bases between them. The CDR3 runs 14 residues. CDR1 MDHEN and CDR2 SYDVKM come from the germline V gene. CDR3 sequence: CASTTGGLGTEAFF. DNA of the CDR3: TGTGCCAGCACCACGGGGGGGCTTGGCACTGAAGCTTTCTTT.

The gene calls are TRBV18 and TRBJ2-7, with D perhaps TRBD1 (6 bases). The CDR3 consists of 14 residues. CDR1 is KGHSH, CDR2 LQKENI, per germline. V lost 3 bases and J 0 bases, leaving 9 bases between the germline ends. The CDR3 reads CASSPDRISYEQYF. CDR3 DNA: TGTGCCAGCTCACCCGACAGGATCTCCTACGAGCAGTACTTC.

The chain uses TRBV7-2 and TRBJ1-2; TRBD1 aligns across 9 bases. The CDR3 spans 15 residues. The germline V gene encodes CDR1 SGHTA and CDR2 FQGNSA. The ends lost 6 bases at V and 2 bases at J; junction bases unmatched: 7. This CDR3 reads CASSLATGGNYGYTF. CDR3 nucleotide sequence: TGTGCCAGCAGTCTAGCCACAGGGGGCAACTATGGCTACACCTTC.

The CDR3 sequence: CASSLGGIDSPLHF. The CDR3 bases are TGCGCCAGCAGCTTGGGAGGGATTGATTCACCCCTCCACTTT. The chain couples TRBV5-1 to TRBJ1-6; D gene ambiguous. V dropped 0 bases and J dropped 8 bases, with 9 bases sitting between them. CDR3 size: 14 residues. The germline V gene encodes CDR1 SGHRS and CDR2 YFSETQ.